What follows are 19 T cell receptor beta chains derived from one specimen sequenced in a study of blood T cell repertoires in COVID-19. Data came from immunoSEQ multiplex PCR; TCRdb stores just in-frame clones and leaves some out. The sample lists some 130,000 clones; roughly 89% were seen once. The sample comprised peripheral blood. The receptor set was obtained from a man in his 60s with COVID-19, enrolled during active disease.

The chain carries TRBV9 and TRBJ1-1, with 7 bases lining up with TRBD1. The trim removed 4 bases at V and 1 base at J, leaving 7 bases unmatched. The germline CDR1 and CDR2 sequences are SGDLS and YYNGEE. CDR3 length: 15 amino acids. This chain's CDR3 is CASSPRTGPNTEAFF. CDR3 in DNA: TGTGCCAGCAGCCCCCGGACAGGACCGAACACTGAAGCTTTCTTT.

The rearrangement joins TRBV19 to TRBJ1-5; D gene ambiguous. This CDR3 contains 13 residues. The V end lost 3 bases, the J end lost 5 bases, and 8 bases lay between the germline ends. From germline, CDR1 is LNHDA and CDR2 SQIVND (reference sequence). The DNA for the CDR3 is TGTGCCAGTAGTATTCAGGTTTATCAGCCCCAGCATTTT. It encodes CASSIQVYQPQHF. Complete variable domain (other parts from reference TRBV19 and TRBJ1-5): DGGITQSPKYLFRKEGQNVTLSCEQNLNHDAMYWYRQDPGQGLRLIYYSQIVNDFQKGDIAEGYSVSREKKESFPLTVTSAQKNPTAFYLCASSIQVYQPQHFGDGTRLSIL.

In this sample, this clone turned up once. The chain joins TRBV19 to TRBJ1-1, with no clear D. V dropped 2 bases and J dropped 1 base, with 11 bases sitting between them. The germline CDR1 and CDR2 sequences are LNHDA and SQIVND (reference sequence). CDR3 length equals 15 residues. The CDR3 is CASSILKDWNTEAFF. In DNA form, the CDR3 reads TGTGCCAGTAGTATACTCAAGGACTGGAACACTGAAGCTTTCTTT.

The J gene is TRBJ1-3, the V gene TRBV2; the match to TRBD1 covers 7 bases. This CDR3 region has 12 residues. The trim removed 7 bases at V and 8 bases at J, leaving 5 bases unmatched. Germline lookup yields CDR1 SNHLY and CDR2 FYNNEI. The CDR3 nucleotides are TGTGCCAGCATCAGACAGGGACACACCATATATTTT. It yields the protein CASIRQGHTIYF.

The chain carries TRBV5-6 and TRBJ1-5, with a possible D match to TRBD1 (5 bases). The CDR3 contains 13 residues. V was cut by 0 bases and J by 5 bases, with 6 bases left in between. Germline-derived CDR1 and CDR2 are SGHDT and YYEEEE. The DNA of the CDR3 is TGTGCCAGCAGCTTGGCCAGGGATCAGCCCCAGCATTTT. Translation: CASSLARDQPQHF.

The rearrangement joins TRBV7-3 to TRBJ2-2; 7 positions agree with TRBD1. J gave up 7 bases and V 5 bases, and 10 bases lay outside the gene matches. The CDR3 is 15 amino acids. CDR1 SGHTA and CDR2 FQGTGA come from the germline V gene. CDR3 amino acids: CASSPTGDFGGELFF. The CDR3 DNA reads as TGTGCCAGCAGCCCTACAGGGGATTTTGGCGGGGAGCTGTTTTTT. The whole variable domain, filled in from reference TRBV7-3 and TRBJ2-2, reads GAGVSQTPSNKVTEKGKYVELRCDPISGHTALYWYRQSLGQGPEFLIYFQGTGAADDSGLPNDRFFAVRPEGSVSTLKIQRTERGDSAVYLCASSPTGDFGGELFFGEGSRLTVL.

The rearrangement links TRBV7-2 to TRBJ2-7, with D perhaps matching TRBD1 (5 bases). The CDR3 consists of 12 residues. Trimming took off 4 bases at V and 3 bases at J, with 7 bases between the two ends. Germline V CDR1 and CDR2: SGHTA, FQGNSA. This CDR3 is CASSSTGYEQYF. Written as DNA, the CDR3 is TGTGCCAGCAGCTCAACAGGCTACGAGCAGTACTTC.

The chain joins TRBV5-1 to TRBJ1-5; maybe TRBD1 (5 bases). The CDR3 has 13 amino acids. Germline values: CDR1 SGHRS, CDR2 YFSETQ. V was pared by 3 bases and J by 4 bases, with 8 bases between. CDR3 region: CASSSTVNQPQHF. The CDR3, as DNA: TGCGCCAGCAGCTCGACAGTAAATCAGCCCCAGCATTTT.

V and J are TRBV4-3 and TRBJ2-7, with 7 bases aligning to TRBD2. The CDR3 is made up of 16 amino acids. CDR1 is LGHNA, CDR2 YSLEER, per germline. V shed 5 bases, J shed 1 base, and the junction held 11 bases outside the gene matches. As DNA, the CDR3 is TGCGCCAGCAGCTTCTGGACGGGGGGTGAGTCCTACGAGCAGTACTTC. This encodes CASSFWTGGESYEQYF.

J is TRBJ1-5 and V is TRBV2; 9 bases are shared with TRBD1. V shed 6 bases, J shed 5 bases, and the junction held 8 bases outside the gene matches. This CDR3 contains 15 residues. The V gene's germline CDR1 is SNHLY and CDR2 FYNNEI. As DNA, the CDR3 is TGTGCCAGCAGGCCTCGGACAGGGGACGATCAGCCCCAGCATTTT. Residues: CASRPRTGDDQPQHF.

The chain is built from TRBV19 and TRBJ2-2; 10 positions agree with TRBD2. The CDR3 runs to 15 residues. V was pared by 6 bases and J by 6 bases, with 7 bases of the junction left unmatched. Germline assignment: CDR1 LNHDA and CDR2 SQIVND (reference sequence). CDR3 loop: CASRTGLAVSGELFF. The CDR3 DNA follows: TGTGCCAGTAGAACAGGACTAGCGGTGTCCGGGGAGCTGTTTTTT. The whole variable domain, remainder taken from reference TRBV19 and TRBJ2-2, is DGGITQSPKYLFRKEGQNVTLSCEQNLNHDAMYWYRQDPGQGLRLIYYSQIVNDFQKGDIAEGYSVSREKKESFPLTVTSAQKNPTAFYLCASRTGLAVSGELFFGEGSRLTVL.

This clone was observed a handful of times. The chain is built from TRBV24-1 and TRBJ1-5; D might be TRBD1 (5 bases). The CDR3 runs to 13 residues. The V end was cut by 3 bases, the J end by 7 bases, with 9 bases between. The germline V gene has CDR1 KGHDR and CDR2 SFDVKD. CDR3 bases: TGTGCCACCAGTGATGAAAGGGGACAGCCCCAGCATTTT. Amino acid sequence: CATSDERGQPQHF.

The V call is TRBV5-1, the J call TRBJ1-1; TRBD1 matches 8 bases. The V and J ends lost 1 base and 3 bases, in that order; junction bases with no gene match: 5. Looked up from germline, CDR1 is SGHRS and CDR2 is YFSETQ. This CDR3 has 15 residues. The CDR3 here is CASSLKATGDTEAFF. The DNA for the CDR3 is TGCGCCAGCAGCTTGAAGGCGACAGGGGACACTGAAGCTTTCTTT.

This sequence joins TRBV10-1 and TRBJ2-7, with D maybe TRBD2 (6 bases). The germline gives CDR1 WNHNN, CDR2 SYGVQD (reference sequence). This CDR3 spans 13 amino acids. V was cut by 2 bases and J by 4 bases, with 9 bases left in between. CDR3 loop: CASSEGRGYEQYF. CDR3 sequence (DNA): TGCGCCAGCAGTGAGGGTCGGGGGTACGAGCAGTACTTC.

The gene calls are TRBV4-1 and TRBJ1-1; D is perhaps TRBD1 (6 bases). CDR1 is MGHRA, CDR2 YSYEKL, per germline. V was shortened by 4 bases and J by 1 base, with 13 bases between the two germline ends. The CDR3 totals 15 residues. CDR3 bases: TGCGCCAGCAGCCGGTCGACAGGAGAGAACACTGAAGCTTTCTTT. Translation: CASSRSTGENTEAFF.

The chain carries TRBV21-1 and TRBJ1-5; TRBD1, as called in the table, went unchecked against the DNA. TRBV21-1 is classified as a pseudogene. CDR3 length: 19 amino acids. The DNA for the CDR3 is TGTGCCAGCAGCTCTCCTGGGGGGACAGGGCTTTATAGCAATCAGCCCCAGCATTTT. Translation: CASSSPGGTGLYSNQPQHF.

The V gene is TRBV9, the J gene TRBJ2-6; D unclear. The CDR3 spans 20 residues. Germline values: CDR1 SGDLS, CDR2 YYNGEE. Trimming removed 1 base at V and 1 base at J, with 21 bases between. The chain's CDR3 is CASSVRLVPTHSSGANVLTF. CDR3 coding DNA: TGTGCCAGCAGCGTACGTTTGGTTCCTACCCATTCTTCTGGGGCCAACGTCCTGACTTTC.

The chain is built from TRBV5-4 and TRBJ1-1; a weak D match, TRBD1 (5 bases). The CDR3 runs to 14 residues. Trimming removed 10 bases from V and 4 bases from J, with 20 bases in between. CDR1 and CDR2 from the germline V gene are SGHNT and YYREEE (reference sequence). The CDR3 coding sequence is TGTGCCTACTGGGAGGGGCAGCGGAGCACTGAAGCTTTCTTT. Its translation: CAYWEGQRSTEAFF.

This sequence joins TRBV19 and TRBJ2-1, with 9 nucleotides matching TRBD2. CDR1 and CDR2 from the germline V gene are LNHDA and SQIVND (reference sequence). J gave up 7 bases and V 0 bases, and 10 bases lay outside the gene matches. The CDR3 length is 17 residues. The CDR3 protein is CASSIDRTRGGPNEQFF. The CDR3 DNA follows: TGTGCCAGTAGTATAGATCGAACGCGGGGGGGCCCGAATGAGCAGTTCTTC.